The 10 T cell receptor beta chains below come from one sample, sequenced in a study of monozygotic twins with inflammatory bowel disease (dated by TCRdb to between 2018 and 2021). The library was generated by 5' RACE. The sequencing machine was an Illumina HiSeq 2500. With the reads reprocessed by TCRdb, a single entry stands for each CDR3 protein sequence and no DNA is reported. This sample's clone table shows some 450,000 distinct CDR3 sequences. Clones ranked in the top ten supply about 2.6% of the sample. Sequenced: blood. These receptors were obtained from a human donor with ulcerative colitis or Crohn's disease, or a healthy co-twin of an affected twin (not recorded which).

The V gene is TRBV10-3, the J gene TRBJ1-5; there is no DNA to check the TCRdb D call of TRBD1. The CDR3 totals 13 residues. Germline lookup yields CDR1 ENHRY and CDR2 SYGVKD. The chain's CDR3 is CATMGQGDQPQHF.

The rearrangement links TRBV20-1 to TRBJ2-3; with no DNA, the TCRdb D assignment of TRBD2 cannot be verified. The CDR3 loop spans 15 amino acids. The V gene's germline CDR1 is DFQATT and CDR2 SNEGSKA (reference sequence). The CDR3 reads CSARAPGLSTDTQYF.

The chain couples TRBV11-2 to TRBJ2-5. Germline V gene sequence: CDR1 SGHAT, CDR2 FQNNGV. The CDR3 has 15 residues. The CDR3 here is CASSLWAGLQETQYF.

The chain couples TRBV20-1 to TRBJ2-1. This CDR3 is built from 14 residues. Germline V CDR1 and CDR2: DFQATT, SNEGSKA (reference sequence). This CDR3 reads CSARDLGMGNEQFF.

V and J are TRBV9 and TRBJ2-7. The CDR3 runs to 15 residues. Per germline, CDR1 SGDLS and CDR2 YYNGEE. This CDR3 reads CDSSVAIGASYEQYF. The variable domain in full, with the rest retrieved from reference TRBV9 and TRBJ2-7, is DSGVTQTPKHLITATGQRVTLRCSPRSGDLSVYWYQQSLDQGLQFLIQYYNGEERAKGNILERFSAQQFPDLHSELNLSSLELGDSALYFCDSSVAIGASYEQYFGPGTRLTVT.

CDR3 sequence: CSVTSGDRETQYF. The V gene is TRBV29-1, the J gene TRBJ2-5; TCRdb proposes TRBD1, but this gene call is untestable without DNA. Per germline, CDR1 SQVTM and CDR2 ANQGSEA. The CDR3 covers 13 residues.

The CDR3 reads CASSQDSSGELFF. This chain links TRBV4-2 with TRBJ2-2. CDR3 length equals 13 residues. Germline loops: CDR1 LGHNA, CDR2 YNFKEQ.

The chain has TRBV2 and TRBJ2-7; TCRdb selects TRBD1, and the lack of DNA leaves this call unchecked. CDR3 size: 11 residues. Per the germline V gene, CDR1 is SNHLY and CDR2 is FYNNEI. The CDR3 loop is CASIRAYEQYF.

V is TRBV7-9 and J is TRBJ2-1. CDR3 length equals 15 residues. CDR1 and CDR2 from the germline V gene are SEHNR and FQNEAQ (reference sequence). The CDR3 protein is CASSLDGGVHNEQFF.

The chain couples TRBV29-1 to TRBJ2-3. CDR3 length equals 13 residues. The germline CDR1 and CDR2 sequences are SQVTM and ANQGSEA. CDR3 protein: CSVERQSADTQYF.